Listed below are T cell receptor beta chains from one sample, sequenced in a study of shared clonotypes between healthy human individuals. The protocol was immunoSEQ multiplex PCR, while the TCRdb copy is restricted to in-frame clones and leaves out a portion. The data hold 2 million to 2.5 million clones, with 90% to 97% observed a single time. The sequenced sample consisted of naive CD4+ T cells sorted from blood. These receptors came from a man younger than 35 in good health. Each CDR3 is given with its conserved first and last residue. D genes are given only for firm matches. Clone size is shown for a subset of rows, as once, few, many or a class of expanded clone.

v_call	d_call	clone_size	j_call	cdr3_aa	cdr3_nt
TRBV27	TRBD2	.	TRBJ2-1	CASSGGGSLPYNEQFF	TGTGCCAGCTCCGGAGGCGGGAGCCTCCCCTACAATGAGCAGTTCTTC
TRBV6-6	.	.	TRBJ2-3	CASSYFAGGTTDTQYF	TGTGCCAGCAGTTACTTTGCCGGCGGGACCACAGATACGCAGTATTTT
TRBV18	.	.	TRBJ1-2	CASSPQVPQGNYGYTF	TGTGCCAGCTCACCACAGGTTCCTCAAGGCAACTATGGCTACACCTTC
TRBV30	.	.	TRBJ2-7	CAWSGSRRGEQYF	TGTGCCTGGAGTGGCAGCCGGCGGGGCGAGCAGTACTTC
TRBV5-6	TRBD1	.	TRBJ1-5	CASSPRTGGSNQPQHF	TGTGCCAGCAGCCCCCGGACAGGAGGCAGCAATCAGCCCCAGCATTTT
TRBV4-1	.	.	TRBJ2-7	CASSQDWDSSYEQYF	TGCGCCAGCAGCCAAGATTGGGATAGCTCCTACGAGCAGTACTTC
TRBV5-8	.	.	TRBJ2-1	CASSSSGGVVNEQFF	TGTGCCAGCAGCTCGAGCGGAGGGGTTGTGAATGAGCAGTTCTTC
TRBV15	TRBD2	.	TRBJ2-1	CATSLGSGNDNEQFF	TGTGCCACCAGTCTCGGTAGCGGGAACGACAATGAGCAGTTCTTC
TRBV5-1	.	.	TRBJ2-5	CASSLVGAREETQYF	TGCGCCAGCAGCTTGGTGGGGGCGCGGGAGGAGACCCAGTACTTC
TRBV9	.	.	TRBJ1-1	CASSVEGAGNTEAFF	TGTGCCAGCAGCGTAGAAGGAGCAGGTAACACTGAAGCTTTCTTT
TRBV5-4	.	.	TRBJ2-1	CASSLEGRSYNEQFF	TGTGCCAGCAGCTTGGAGGGGCGTTCCTACAATGAGCAGTTCTTC
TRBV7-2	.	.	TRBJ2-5	CANALIRETQYF	TGTGCCAACGCCCTTATCCGGGAGACCCAGTACTTC
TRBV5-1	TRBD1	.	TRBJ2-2	CASSLVPPGQGSINTGELFF	TGCGCCAGCAGCTTGGTGCCCCCGGGACAGGGATCCATTAACACCGGGGAGCTGTTTTTT
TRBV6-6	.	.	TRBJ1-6	CASSYSQPTLNSPLHF	TGTGCCAGCAGTTACTCCCAACCGACGCTTAATTCACCCCTCCACTTT
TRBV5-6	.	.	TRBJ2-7	CASSLGYYEQYF	TGTGCCAGCAGCTTGGGGTACTACGAGCAGTACTTC
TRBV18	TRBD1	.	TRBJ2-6	CASSPLGTGAYGANVLTF	TGTGCCAGCTCACCACTGGGGACAGGGGCCTACGGGGCCAACGTCCTGACTTTC
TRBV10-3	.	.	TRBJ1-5	CATRGSGDIVQPQHF	TGTGCCACGCGAGGTAGCGGGGATATTGTTCAGCCCCAGCATTTT
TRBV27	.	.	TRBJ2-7	CASSLSLRETDPYEQYF	TGTGCCAGCAGTTTAAGTCTTCGCGAAACGGACCCCTACGAGCAGTACTTC
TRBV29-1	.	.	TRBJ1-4	CSVLATNEKLFF	TGCAGCGTCCTTGCAACTAATGAAAAACTGTTTTTT
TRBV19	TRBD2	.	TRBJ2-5	CASSILSGGGETQYF	TGTGCCAGTAGTATCTTGAGCGGGGGCGGAGAGACCCAGTACTTC
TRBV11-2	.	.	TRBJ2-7	CASSLDPGSRYEQYF	TGTGCCAGCAGCTTAGATCCGGGGTCACGTTACGAGCAGTACTTC
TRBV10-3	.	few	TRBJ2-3	CAISESRGTSTDTQYF	TGTGCCATCAGTGAGTCGAGGGGGACTAGCACAGATACGCAGTATTTT
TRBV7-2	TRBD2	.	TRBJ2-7	CASSLRTGFGTSGSYEQYF	TGTGCCAGCAGCTTAAGGACTGGGTTTGGGACTAGCGGGAGCTACGAGCAGTACTTC
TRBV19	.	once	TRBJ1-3	CASSIVAKTSGNTIYF	TGTGCCAGTAGTATAGTAGCCAAGACCTCTGGAAACACCATATATTTT
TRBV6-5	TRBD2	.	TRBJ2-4	CASSSAGGIAKNIQYF	TGTGCCAGCAGTTCCGCGGGAGGGATAGCCAAAAACATTCAGTACTTC
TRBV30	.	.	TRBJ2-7	CAWTRRLGVNEQYF	TGTGCCTGGACTCGACGATTAGGGGTGAACGAGCAGTACTTC
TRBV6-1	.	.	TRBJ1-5	CASSEGMDSNQPQHF	TGTGCCAGCAGTGAAGGAATGGATAGCAATCAGCCCCAGCATTTT
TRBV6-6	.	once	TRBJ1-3	CASSYYRAGNTIYF	TGTGCCAGCAGTTACTACAGGGCCGGAAACACCATATATTTT
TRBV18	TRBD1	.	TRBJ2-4	CASSLGQGNKNIQYF	TGTGCCAGCTCACTCGGACAGGGAAACAAAAACATTCAGTACTTC
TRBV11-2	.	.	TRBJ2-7	CASSLEGSKGAYEQYF	TGTGCCAGCAGCTTAGAAGGGTCTAAAGGGGCCTACGAGCAGTACTTC
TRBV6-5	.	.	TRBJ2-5	CASSYGGETQYF	TGTGCCAGCAGTTACGGGGGGGAGACCCAGTACTTC
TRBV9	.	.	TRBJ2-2	CASSVGTPTLSRLTGELFF	TGTGCCAGCAGCGTAGGAACTCCGACTCTCTCAAGACTAACCGGGGAGCTGTTTTTT
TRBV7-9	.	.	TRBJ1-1	CASSLNRDTAEAFF	TGTGCCAGCAGCTTAAACCGGGACACCGCTGAAGCTTTCTTT
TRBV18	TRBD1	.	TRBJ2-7	CASSPGQGTYEQYF	TGTGCCAGCTCACCTGGACAGGGGACCTACGAGCAGTACTTC
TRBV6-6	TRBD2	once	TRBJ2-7	CASSSSGTSGYEQYF	TGTGCCAGCAGTTCCTCCGGGACTAGCGGCTACGAGCAGTACTTC
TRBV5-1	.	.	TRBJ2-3	CASSLAGQTADTQYF	TGCGCCAGCAGCTTGGCAGGGCAGACAGCAGATACGCAGTATTTT